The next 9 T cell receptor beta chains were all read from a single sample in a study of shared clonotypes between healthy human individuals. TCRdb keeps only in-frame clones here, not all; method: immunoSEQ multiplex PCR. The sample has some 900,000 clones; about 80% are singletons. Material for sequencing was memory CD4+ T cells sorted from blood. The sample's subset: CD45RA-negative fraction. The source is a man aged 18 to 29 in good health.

The CDR3 region is CASSLTGGTGELFF. CDR3 DNA: TGTGCCAGCAGCTTGACCGGGGGCACCGGGGAGCTGTTTTTT. The rearrangement joins TRBV5-4 to TRBJ2-2, with D perhaps TRBD2 (6 bases). Germline V lookup: CDR1 SGHNT, CDR2 YYREEE (reference sequence). This CDR3 is 14 amino acids long. The V gene lost 1 base and the J gene lost 4 bases, with 8 bases spanning the gap.

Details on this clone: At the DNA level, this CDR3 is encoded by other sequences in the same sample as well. The DNA of the CDR3 is TGCAGCGTTGCTAGTCCTCTCACAGATACGCAGTATTTT. Protein product: CSVASPLTDTQYF. This rearrangement joins TRBV29-1 to TRBJ2-3, with no clear D. V was shortened by 4 bases and J by 2 bases, with 10 bases between the two germline ends. The germline V gene encodes CDR1 SQVTM and CDR2 ANQGSEA. This CDR3 comprises 13 residues.

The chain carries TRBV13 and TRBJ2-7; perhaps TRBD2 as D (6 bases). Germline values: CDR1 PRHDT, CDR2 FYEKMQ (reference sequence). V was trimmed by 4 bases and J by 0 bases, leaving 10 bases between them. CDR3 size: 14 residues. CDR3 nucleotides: TGTGCCAGCAGCTCCGGGAGAAGCTCCTACGAGCAGTACTTC. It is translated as CASSSGRSSYEQYF.

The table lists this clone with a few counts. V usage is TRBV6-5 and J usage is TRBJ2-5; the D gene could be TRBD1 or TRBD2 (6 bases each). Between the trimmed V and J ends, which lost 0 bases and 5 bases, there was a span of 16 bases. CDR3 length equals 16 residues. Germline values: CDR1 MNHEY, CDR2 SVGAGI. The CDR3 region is CASSYSGGHAGETQYF. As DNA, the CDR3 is TGTGCCAGCAGTTACTCTGGGGGGCACGCGGGGGAGACCCAGTACTTC.

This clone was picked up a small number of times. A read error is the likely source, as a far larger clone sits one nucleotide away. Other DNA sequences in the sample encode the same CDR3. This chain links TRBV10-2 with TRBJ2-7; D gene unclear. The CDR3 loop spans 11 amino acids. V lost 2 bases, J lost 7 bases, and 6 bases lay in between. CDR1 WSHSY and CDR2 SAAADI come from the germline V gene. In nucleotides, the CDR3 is TGCGCCAGCAGTGAGGGCGGAGAGCAGTACTTC. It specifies CASSEGGEQYF.

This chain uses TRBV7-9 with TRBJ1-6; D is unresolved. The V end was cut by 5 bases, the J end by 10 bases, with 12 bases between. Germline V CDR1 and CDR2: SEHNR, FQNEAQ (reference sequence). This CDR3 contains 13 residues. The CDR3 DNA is TGTGCCAGCAGCGTGGGGTTAGGGTCACCCCTCCACTTT. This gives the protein CASSVGLGSPLHF.

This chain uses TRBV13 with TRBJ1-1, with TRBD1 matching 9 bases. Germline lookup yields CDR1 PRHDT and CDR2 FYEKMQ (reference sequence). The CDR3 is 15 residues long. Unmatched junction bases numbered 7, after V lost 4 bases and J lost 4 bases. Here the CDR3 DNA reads TGTGCCAGCAGCTCGGGACAGGGATATAGCACTGAAGCTTTCTTT. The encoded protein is CASSSGQGYSTEAFF.

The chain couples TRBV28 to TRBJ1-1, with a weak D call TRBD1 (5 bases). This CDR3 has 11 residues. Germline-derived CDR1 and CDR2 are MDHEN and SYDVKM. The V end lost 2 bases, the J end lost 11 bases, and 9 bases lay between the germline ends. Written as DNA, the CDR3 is TGTGCCAGCAGTTTACTAGGGGTTGCTTTCTTT. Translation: CASSLLGVAFF.

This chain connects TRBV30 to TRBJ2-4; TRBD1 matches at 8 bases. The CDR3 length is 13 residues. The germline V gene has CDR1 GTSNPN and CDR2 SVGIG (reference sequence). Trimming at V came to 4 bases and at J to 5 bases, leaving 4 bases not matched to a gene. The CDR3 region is CAWTGTGQNIQYF. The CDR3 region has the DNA TGTGCCTGGACTGGGACAGGTCAAAACATTCAGTACTTC.